The source of this T cell receptor (beta chain) is a study of blood T cell repertoires in COVID-19. The CDR3 runs 16 residues. Germline values: CDR1 LNHNV, CDR2 YYDKDF (reference sequence). The V and J ends lost 4 bases and 5 bases, in that order; junction bases with no gene match: 12. Participants came from roughly 23 US areas, aged roughly 18 to 95 years. Participants had their cohort set by participant-reported clinical history. In the original workflow: Counts of nucleated cells, estimated from reference gene primer amplification, were obtained. Method: immunoSEQ multiplex PCR; TCRdb's copy keeps in-frame clones and lacks some. Clone size and V and J calls were adopted from that table, with D and trimming inferred from the DNA. Seen here are under 250,000 clones, roughly 89% observed once, and the top ten hold roughly 4%.

The clonotype was recovered from a woman younger than 45 with acute COVID-19. Sequenced: PBMCs or T cells enriched from blood (not recorded which). The chain joins TRBV15 to TRBJ2-7, with TRBD1 matching over 9 bases. CDR3 nucleotides: TGTGCCACCAGCACGCCGGGACAGGGTTTCGGTAACGAGCAGTACTTC. Protein product: CATSTPGQGFGNEQYF.